This T cell receptor (beta chain) comes out of a study of regulatory T cells in long-lasting Graves disease. Study findings and constraints: More public clonotypes were shared by persistent patients (around 2,600) than by new patients (about 970).

Germline V gives CDR1 DFQATT, CDR2 SNEGSKA (reference sequence). The CDR3 has 12 residues. Time point indicated: newly diagnosed GD, antithyroid drugs for less than 3 months. Generation of the TCR library employed RNA extracted from PBMCs. As collected, the peripheral blood samples measured roughly 8.6 milliliters each and went into EDTA tubes. Libraries of TCR beta came from iRepertoire HTBI primers plus Arm-PCR of CDR3 regions. Each CDR3 protein is one row after TCRdb ran MiXCR on the multiplex PCR reads. The sample shows approximately 560,000 distinct CDR3 sequences, around 16% of them seen only once. Note on this clonotype: Its antigen is currently unknown.

The sample was also reused in another study, on T cells in Graves' hyperthyroidism and ophthalmopathy. That publication notes: Appearing also in blood were most of the thyroid clonotypes expanded above 0.001.

Specimen: peripheral blood mononuclear cells (PBMCs), collected at new diagnosis, from a patient treated with antithyroid drugs. The receptor was derived from a man aged 18-30 years with Graves disease. The V gene is TRBV20-1, the J gene TRBJ1-1; TRBD1 is a possible D gene (6 bases). This CDR3 reads CGVSPGGGEAFF. For the CDR3, the DNA is TGCGGTGTCAGTCCGGGGGGCGGGGAAGCTTTCTTT.